The T cell receptor (beta chain) described here comes from a study of blood T cell repertoires in COVID-19. The CDR3 spans 18 residues. CDR1 and CDR2 from the germline V gene are SGHTA and FQGNSA. The V and J ends lost 2 bases and 7 bases respectively, with 21 bases between them. Cohorts were determined from participant-reported clinical history. The table came from immunoSEQ multiplex PCR; TCRdb's copy has only in-frame clones and leaves some out. This repertoire shows 250,000 to 300,000 clones, approximately 90% found once; its top ten account for 1% to 1.3%. Sequenced input: PBMCs or T cells enriched from blood (not recorded which). The sequence was obtained from a woman aged 30 to 39 who had recovered from COVID-19. V gene TRBV7-2 combines with J gene TRBJ1-6; TRBD1 might be the D (6 bases). CDR3 bases: TGTGCCAGCAGCTTATTAATAGGTGGGGGCGCTGGAAATTCACCCCTCCACTTT. Its protein product is CASSLLIGGGAGNSPLHF.